The text below deals with one TCR beta chain. Its antigen is still unknown. The input lacks base qualities; no much larger clone sits a single base away. The data are from a study of cytomegalovirus exposure and HLA in healthy donors (dated by TCRdb to 2015 to 2018). A note on the overall study: According to a later analysis, the 120 or so validation repertoires were produced on the same platform as the approximately 600 repertoires of the first cohort. The study aimed to test whether cataloging public T cell receptors could reveal signatures of past pathogen exposure. Besides the first cohort of hundreds of subjects, a separate validation cohort made up of 120 different subjects was used. The study combined high-throughput TCR immunosequencing, statistical association of individual TCRs with disease status, and machine learning to predict cytomegalovirus infection status.

Sequences SGDLS (CDR1) and YYNGEE (CDR2) are obtained from the germline V gene. The CDR3, cysteine through phenylalanine, is 14 amino acids long. The sequence is cut down to CDR3 DNA, 42 bases in frame from base 1. After removal of 7 bases from V and 6 bases from J, the junction retains 10 bases not matched to a gene. Donors formed part of the validation cohort, which comprised 95 to 150 subjects and was distinct from the first cohort of fewer than 750 subjects. Receptors were amplified or captured by the immunoSEQ multiplex PCR assay. The authors processed their data as follows. A statistical classification framework was built for diagnosing cytomegalovirus status from the catalog of TCR beta chain sequences. TCRdb re-hosts the immuneACCESS table, in-frame sequences only. Its copies lack some clones; in the studies checked, an unresolved V gene accounts for under half of them, and the cause for the rest is not known. V and J calls and clone size are those listed in that table; D and trimming were worked out from the DNA. The sample profile shows roughly 230,000 clones; about 92% of them were found once. Jointly, the top ten make up just over 3% of the sample.

What the authors observed across the whole study: Most TCR sequences were seen in very few donors, while some public TCRs were found in many individuals. Subsequent analysis determined that TCRs grouped into clusters in the first cohort also showed a tendency toward co-occurrence across the roughly 130 validation repertoires, and 90% to 95% of cluster scores exceeded 0. The classifier was reported to diagnose cytomegalovirus status with high specificity and sensitivity in both the original and validation cohorts. The validation cohort had no HLA typing available for a later analysis, so co-occurrence within that cohort was assessed over all 120 or so repertoires. It was suggested by the authors that the approach could potentially be generalized to other disease states and immunological phenotypes. The study gave a list of 150 to 200 TCR beta chains associated with cytomegalovirus. A few of the identified cytomegalovirus-associated TCR beta chains were confirmed in vitro to be specific for cytomegalovirus antigens.

The clonotype comes from a woman in her 30s in good health and CMV-seronegative. The chain uses TRBV9 and TRBJ2-3; 8 bases in between match TRBD2. The sample was PBMCs. The nucleotide sequence is given as TGTGCCAGCGCCCCCGGGGGGGGAGTGGATACGCAGTATTTT. Its protein product is CASAPGGGVDTQYF.